Below, 17 T cell receptor beta chains from the same sample are listed, as sequenced in a study of cytomegalovirus exposure and HLA in healthy donors. TCRdb's copy holds only in-frame clones and misses some; the assay was immunoSEQ multiplex PCR. The sample has around 120,000 clones; less than 90% are singletons. Sequencing used PBMCs. All receptors come from a man aged 18 to 29 in good health and CMV-seropositive.

The chain employs TRBV19 and TRBJ1-5, with D unresolved. From germline, CDR1 is LNHDA and CDR2 SQIVND (reference sequence). The length of the CDR3 is 14 residues. The V end lost 6 bases, the J end lost 1 base, and 10 bases lay between the germline ends. CDR3 in amino acids: CASRPRGSNQPQHF. CDR3 nucleotides: TGTGCCAGTAGGCCCCGGGGAAGCAATCAGCCCCAGCATTTT.

The chain joins TRBV5-1 to TRBJ2-7, with TRBD1 matching over 8 bases. Germline assignment: CDR1 SGHRS and CDR2 YFSETQ. The CDR3 has 14 residues. J lost 9 bases, V lost 4 bases, and 12 bases had no gene match. The CDR3, as DNA: TGCGCCAGCAGCCCGGGACAGGAGGGAGGTGGGCAGTACTTC. It codes for CASSPGQEGGGQYF.

The chain joins TRBV9 to TRBJ2-3; the D gene is possibly TRBD1 (5 bases). There are 15 residues in the CDR3. Germline-derived CDR1 and CDR2 are SGDLS and YYNGEE. The V end was cut by 0 bases, the J end by 3 bases, with 11 bases between. In DNA form, the CDR3 reads TGTGCCAGCAGCGTAGCAGGGTCCCGGACAGATACGCAGTATTTT. Amino acids: CASSVAGSRTDTQYF. Looking up the rest from reference TRBV9 and TRBJ2-3 gives the full variable domain: DSGVTQTPKHLITATGQRVTLRCSPRSGDLSVYWYQQSLDQGLQFLIQYYNGEERAKGNILERFSAQQFPDLHSELNLSSLELGDSALYFCASSVAGSRTDTQYFGPGTRLTVL.

This chain links TRBV28 with TRBJ1-2; tentative D call: TRBD1 (6 bases). The CDR3 sequence is 10 residues long. CDR1 is MDHEN, CDR2 SYDVKM, per germline. The ends were cut back, 5 bases at V and 11 bases at J, with 9 bases in the middle. In DNA, the CDR3 is TGTGCCAGCAGTCGCGACAGGTACACCTTC. Residues: CASSRDRYTF.

Comments on this clone: This may arise from a read error, as a much more abundant clone is one base away. The identical CDR3 is also encoded by other nucleotide sequences in the sample. J is TRBJ2-3 and V is TRBV6-4, with 10 bases aligning to TRBD2. The junction had 1 base not matched to a gene; V was cut back by 0 bases and J by 4 bases. CDR1 MRHNA and CDR2 SNTAGT come from the germline V gene. The CDR3 runs 15 residues. The CDR3 nucleotides read TGTGCCAGCAGTGACTCGAGCGGGGGGGCAGATACGCAGTATTTT. The encoded protein is CASSDSSGGADTQYF.

There are a few counts of this clone. J is TRBJ1-5 and V is TRBV15; 9 nucleotides align to TRBD1. Trimming cost V 3 bases and J 7 bases; bases outside gene matches: 7. Germline loops: CDR1 LNHNV, CDR2 YYDKDF (reference sequence). The CDR3 is 15 amino acids. The CDR3 DNA reads as TGTGCCACCAGCAGGGGACAGGGAACGCGGCAGCCCCAGCATTTT. Amino acid sequence: CATSRGQGTRQPQHF.

The rearrangement uses TRBV29-1 and TRBJ1-2, with D possibly TRBD1 on 6 matching bases. CDR1 SQVTM and CDR2 ANQGSEA come from the germline V gene. The CDR3 has 15 amino acids. The V end was cut by 7 bases, the J end by 6 bases, with 24 bases between. This CDR3 is CSARHRETRSDGYTF. DNA for the CDR3: TGCAGCGCAAGACACAGGGAAACAAGATCCGATGGCTACACCTTC.

The chain couples TRBV19 to TRBJ2-1, with unresolved D. V lost 4 bases and J 0 bases, leaving 10 bases between the germline ends. CDR1 and CDR2 (germline): LNHDA, SQIVND (reference sequence). The CDR3 covers 15 residues. CDR3 coding DNA: TGTGCCAGTAGTAAGGCGGATAGCTCCTACAATGAGCAGTTCTTC. This translates into CASSKADSSYNEQFF. Variable domain in full (rest from reference TRBV19 and TRBJ2-1): DGGITQSPKYLFRKEGQNVTLSCEQNLNHDAMYWYRQDPGQGLRLIYYSQIVNDFQKGDIAEGYSVSREKKESFPLTVTSAQKNPTAFYLCASSKADSSYNEQFFGPGTRLTVL.

The chain links TRBV11-3 to TRBJ2-6; D gene ambiguous. The CDR3 spans 13 residues. V lost 0 bases and J 8 bases, leaving 5 bases between the germline ends. In germline, CDR1 is SGHNT, CDR2 YENEEA. The CDR3 DNA reads TGTGCCAGCAGCTTAGACGGTACCAACGTCCTGACTTTC. Protein product: CASSLDGTNVLTF.

V gene TRBV19 combines with J gene TRBJ2-1; 8 bases align to TRBD2. Trimming cost V 5 bases and J 6 bases; bases outside gene matches: 6. Germline V gene data show CDR1 as LNHDA and CDR2 as SQIVND (reference sequence). This CDR3 is built from 14 residues. In nucleotides, the CDR3 is TGTGCCAGTAGTCCGGGACTAGGGGTCAATGAGCAGTTCTTC. Its translation is CASSPGLGVNEQFF.

The V gene is TRBV2, the J gene TRBJ2-3; 7 bases map to TRBD2. In germline, CDR1 is SNHLY, CDR2 FYNNEI. The CDR3 has 15 amino acids. With V trimmed by 7 bases and J by 0 bases, 7 bases remained unmatched. This CDR3 reads CASMSGVSSTDTQYF. The CDR3 DNA reads as TGTGCCAGCATGAGCGGGGTCTCAAGCACAGATACGCAGTATTTT. The entire variable domain, with the rest obtained from reference TRBV2 and TRBJ2-3, is as follows: EPEVTQTPSHQVTQMGQEVILRCVPISNHLYFYWYRQILGQKVEFLVSFYNNEISEKSEIFDDQFSVERPDGSNFTLKIRSTKLEDSAMYFCASMSGVSSTDTQYFGPGTRLTVL.

This sequence joins TRBV19 and TRBJ2-1; 7 bases align to TRBD2. Germline V gives CDR1 LNHDA, CDR2 SQIVND (reference sequence). Trimming cost V 4 bases and J 2 bases; bases outside gene matches: 8. CDR3 length: 16 residues. The CDR3 DNA is TGTGCCAGTAGTAAAGCTAGCGGAACTACCTACAATGAGCAGTTCTTC. Its translation: CASSKASGTTYNEQFF.

The chain links TRBV20-1 to TRBJ1-6; D might be TRBD1 (6 bases). Trimming left V 2 bases short and J 14 bases short, with 10 bases between. Germline V CDR1 and CDR2: DFQATT, SNEGSKA (reference sequence). CDR3 length: 11 amino acids. In nucleotides, the CDR3 is TGCAGTGCTAGATCGAGACAGGCCCTCCACTTT. It codes for CSARSRQALHF.

This rearrangement joins TRBV19 to TRBJ2-1; 9 bases align to TRBD2. Per germline, CDR1 LNHDA and CDR2 SQIVND (reference sequence). The CDR3 loop spans 17 amino acids. With 1 base clipped from V and 3 bases from J, the junction kept 7 bases outside the gene matches. The CDR3: CASSIGSSGGFYNEQFF. Written as DNA, the CDR3 is TGTGCCAGTAGTATAGGGAGTAGCGGGGGTTTCTACAATGAGCAGTTCTTC.

The chain employs TRBV14 and TRBJ2-2; no clear D gene. This CDR3 has 13 amino acids. Germline V gives CDR1 SGHDN, CDR2 FVKESK. The V gene lost 3 bases and the J gene lost 7 bases, with 9 bases spanning the gap. The CDR3 coding sequence is TGTGCCAGCAGCCAGAGGCAAGGCGGGGAGCTGTTTTTT. Its translation: CASSQRQGGELFF. Filled out from reference TRBV14 and TRBJ2-2, the complete variable domain reads EAGVTQFPSHSVIEKGQTVTLRCDPISGHDNLYWYRRVMGKEIKFLLHFVKESKQDESGMPNNRFLAERTGGTYSTLKVQPAELEDSGVYFCASSQRQGGELFFGEGSRLTVL.

V is TRBV19 and J is TRBJ1-5; no firm D call. This CDR3 region has 15 residues. CDR1 is LNHDA, CDR2 SQIVND, per germline (reference sequence). V dropped 5 bases and J dropped 7 bases, with 18 bases sitting between them. CDR3 sequence (DNA): TGTGCCAGTAGTGTAGGGCAGGCGGGAGGGCAGCCCCAGCATTTT. Translated, it gives CASSVGQAGGQPQHF.

This clone came up once. V is TRBV7-9 and J is TRBJ1-2; D unresolved. The CDR3 length is 14 residues. The germline CDR1 and CDR2 sequences are SEHNR and FQNEAQ (reference sequence). The V end lost 5 bases, the J end lost 6 bases, and 16 bases lay between the germline ends. This CDR3 reads CASSPTDSGHGYTF. CDR3 DNA sequence: TGTGCCAGCAGCCCCACGGACTCCGGGCATGGCTACACCTTC.